These 18 T cell receptor beta chains share one sample of origin, sequenced in a study of blood T cells in healthy people across ages. PCR was performed a second time for roughly 6 to 12 cycles using a sample-barcoded 5' primer and a J-beta primer mix. TCRdb itself ran the 5' RACE reads through MiXCR, one entry per CDR3 protein. The sample has around 800,000 distinct CDR3 sequences, under 55% seen once. Material: blood. The receptors originated from a man aged 55 to 70 in good health.

The gene calls are TRBV30 and TRBJ2-7; tentatively, D is TRBD1 (6 bases). The CDR3 has 14 amino acids. CDR1 and CDR2 from the germline V gene are GTSNPN and SVGIG (reference sequence). The V end lost 4 bases, the J end lost 4 bases, and 17 bases lay between the germline ends. The chain's CDR3 is CAWKLDSGKYEQYF. The CDR3 DNA sequence: TGTGCCTGGAAGCTGGACAGTGGGAAATACGAGCAGTACTTC. Full variable domain (outside the CDR3, taken from reference TRBV30 and TRBJ2-7): SQTIHQWPATLVQPVGSPLSLECTVEGTSNPNLYWYRQAAGRGLQLLFYSVGIGQISSEVPQNLSASRPQDRQFILSSKKLLLSDSGFYLCAWKLDSGKYEQYFGPGTRLTVT.

This rearrangement joins TRBV5-1 to TRBJ2-1, with 9 bases lining up with TRBD1. This CDR3 comprises 16 residues. Trimming at V came to 1 base and at J to 3 bases, leaving 5 bases not matched to a gene. The germline gives CDR1 SGHRS, CDR2 YFSETQ. CDR3 region: CASSLTGQGNYNEQFF. The CDR3 DNA reads TGCGCCAGCAGCTTGACCGGACAGGGGAACTACAATGAGCAGTTCTTC.

Only a few counts were recorded for this clonotype. This chain uses TRBV9 with TRBJ2-6, with 10 bases that match TRBD1. The CDR3 is 19 amino acids. Trimming cost V 0 bases and J 1 base; bases outside gene matches: 7. CDR1 and CDR2 (germline): SGDLS, YYNGEE. CDR3 DNA: TGTGCCAGCAGCGTAGATGTGACAGGGGGCAGGTCTGGGGCCAACGTCCTGACTTTC. Encoded protein: CASSVDVTGGRSGANVLTF. Filled out from reference TRBV9 and TRBJ2-6, the complete variable domain reads DSGVTQTPKHLITATGQRVTLRCSPRSGDLSVYWYQQSLDQGLQFLIQYYNGEERAKGNILERFSAQQFPDLHSELNLSSLELGDSALYFCASSVDVTGGRSGANVLTFGAGSRLTVL.

The chain combines TRBV25-1 with TRBJ1-6; D not certain. The germline CDR1 and CDR2 sequences are MGHDK and SYGVNS. The CDR3 extends over 15 amino acids. The germline V and J ends were trimmed by 3 bases and 4 bases, with 10 bases remaining between them. This chain's CDR3 is CASSDPLGYNSPLHF. For the CDR3, the DNA is TGTGCCAGCAGTGACCCCCTGGGGTATAATTCACCCCTCCACTTT.

This rearrangement joins TRBV7-2 to TRBJ1-2; D perhaps matches TRBD1 (5 bases). Germline CDR1 and CDR2: SGHTA and FQGNSA. The V end lost 5 bases, the J end lost 0 bases, and 13 bases lay between the germline ends. CDR3 length equals 15 residues. CDR3 sequence reads: CASSPKTRANYGYTF. As DNA, the CDR3 is TGTGCCAGCAGCCCCAAGACCAGGGCTAACTATGGCTACACCTTC.

There are a few counts of this clonotype. The genes are TRBV13 and TRBJ1-3, with D unresolved. The CDR3 has 12 amino acids. The germline V gene has CDR1 PRHDT and CDR2 FYEKMQ (reference sequence). V dropped 6 bases and J dropped 0 bases, with 3 bases sitting between them. The CDR3 DNA is TGTGCCAGCAGTCGCTCTGGAAACACCATATATTTT. Protein sequence: CASSRSGNTIYF.

The chain is built from TRBV11-3 and TRBJ2-1; TRBD2 is a possible D gene (6 bases). The J call is doubtful: the DNA matches TRBJ2-7 better. Germline CDR1 and CDR2: SGHNT and YENEEA. The CDR3 has 19 residues. The CDR3 DNA is TGTGCCAGCAGCTTAAATGGGGCCGTAGGGGACTTCGGATACAATGAGCAGTACTTC. It codes for CASSLNGAVGDFGYNEQYF.

The chain employs TRBV12-3 or TRBV12-4 and TRBJ2-7, with D tentatively TRBD1 (6 bases). The CDR3 loop spans 14 amino acids. The germline V and J ends were trimmed by 6 bases and 5 bases, with 17 bases remaining between them. The CDR3 bases are TGTGCCAGCAGCCCACATCAGGGGCTCAACGAGCAGTACTTC. Encoded protein: CASSPHQGLNEQYF.

This clonotype was seen at least ten times. The gene calls are TRBV2 and TRBJ2-1; D tentatively reads TRBD1 or TRBD2 (5 bases each). The CDR3 has 14 residues. Germline V gives CDR1 SNHLY, CDR2 FYNNEI. Trimming removed 7 bases at V and 5 bases at J, with 15 bases between. The CDR3 spells CASNPGRKHNEQFF. CDR3 bases: TGTGCCAGCAACCCGGGACGGAAGCACAATGAGCAGTTCTTC. The variable domain in full, completed from reference TRBV2 and TRBJ2-1, reads EPEVTQTPSHQVTQMGQEVILRCVPISNHLYFYWYRQILGQKVEFLVSFYNNEISEKSEIFDDQFSVERPDGSNFTLKIRSTKLEDSAMYFCASNPGRKHNEQFFGPGTRLTVL.

This clonotype was found once. The chain uses TRBV7-2 and TRBJ1-1, with D unclear. V was shortened by 5 bases and J by 3 bases, with 16 bases between the two germline ends. This CDR3 spans 15 amino acids. Germline V gene sequence: CDR1 SGHTA, CDR2 FQGNSA. The CDR3 here is CASSQTLLGDTEAFF. In DNA form, the CDR3 reads TGTGCCAGCAGCCAAACCCTGCTCGGGGACACTGAAGCTTTCTTT.

The chain combines TRBV12-3 or TRBV12-4 with TRBJ2-3; D assignment may be TRBD1 or TRBD2 (5 bases each). V gave up 10 bases and J gave up 0 bases, with 11 bases separating them. CDR3 length: 13 residues. CDR3 residues: CAITRDSTDTQYF. The CDR3 DNA is TGTGCCATCACCCGGGACAGCACAGATACGCAGTATTTT.

The table lists this clonotype with many counts. The chain recombines TRBV7-2 with TRBJ2-3; possibly TRBD2 for D (6 bases). This CDR3 has 14 amino acids. CDR1 is SGHTA and CDR2 is FQGNSA in the germline V gene. Trimming removed 4 bases at V and 0 bases at J, with 8 bases between. The DNA of the CDR3 is TGTGCCAGCAGCTCCGGACTAAGCACAGATACGCAGTATTTT. It is translated as CASSSGLSTDTQYF.

This chain links TRBV7-8 with TRBJ1-1; D possibly corresponds to TRBD1 (5 bases). Deletions cut 5 bases from V and 0 bases from J, with 10 bases between. The CDR3 has 14 amino acids. Germline CDR1 is SGHVS and CDR2 is FQNEAQ. The CDR3 sequence: CASSEGPMNTEAFF. CDR3 coding DNA: TGTGCCAGCAGCGAGGGACCTATGAACACTGAAGCTTTCTTT. The whole variable domain, filled in from reference TRBV7-8 and TRBJ1-1, reads GAGVSQSPRYKVAKRGQDVALRCDPISGHVSLFWYQQALGQGPEFLTYFQNEAQLDKSGLPSDRFFAERPEGSVSTLKIQRTQQEDSAVYLCASSEGPMNTEAFFGQGTRLTVV.

This chain connects TRBV7-8 to TRBJ1-2; D call uncertain. Trimming shortened V by 1 base and J by 8 bases, and 11 bases separated the two germline ends. Germline CDR1 reads SGHVS; CDR2 reads FQNEAQ. The CDR3 is made up of 13 amino acids. CDR3 coding DNA: TGTGCCAGCAGCTTAGAATCCAGGAAGGGCTACACCTTC. Residues: CASSLESRKGYTF.

As concerns this clonotype: One junction end does not reproduce the germline sequence, and a read error may be involved. The rearrangement links TRBV7-3 to TRBJ2-1; 7 bases are shared with TRBD2. This CDR3 has 16 amino acids. The germline V gene has CDR1 SGHTA and CDR2 FQGTGA. In DNA, the CDR3 is TGTGCCAGCAGCCGAAACGGGGGGTCTGGCACGGATGAGCGGTTCTTC. This translates into CASSRNGGSGTDERFF.

V and J are TRBV7-2 and TRBJ1-2; D may be TRBD1 (5 bases). There are 14 residues in the CDR3. In germline, CDR1 is SGHTA, CDR2 FQGNSA. Trimming took off 4 bases at V and 5 bases at J, with 14 bases between the two ends. The CDR3 DNA reads TGTGCCAGCAGCTCCCGGGGTCGGGGGTATGGCTACACCTTC. It specifies CASSSRGRGYGYTF.

The gene calls are TRBV4-1 and TRBJ2-1; 9 bases line up with TRBD1. With V trimmed by 1 base and J by 7 bases, 5 bases remained unmatched. Germline CDR1 is MGHRA and CDR2 is YSYEKL. The CDR3 loop spans 15 amino acids. CDR3 DNA sequence: TGCGCCAGCAGCCAAGCGGGACAGGGAGGGAATGAGCAGTTCTTC. Translation: CASSQAGQGGNEQFF.

The CDR3 here is CSAMTAGDEQYF. The DNA of the CDR3 is TGCAGCGCCATGACGGCGGGGGATGAGCAGTACTTC. The chain joins TRBV29-1 to TRBJ2-7, with 7 positions matching TRBD2. The CDR3 sequence is 12 residues long. Germline V gene data show CDR1 as SQVTM and CDR2 as ANQGSEA. Trimming at V came to 7 bases and at J to 7 bases, leaving 10 bases not matched to a gene.